These T cell receptor beta chains were read from a single sample in a study of T cells in Graves' hyperthyroidism and ophthalmopathy. TCRdb itself ran the multiplex PCR reads through MiXCR, one entry per CDR3 protein. The data hold approximately 400,000 distinct CDR3 sequences, with approximately 15% observed a single time. Sample: blood. These receptor sequences come from a woman between 55 and 75 years old with Graves' hyperthyroidism. CDR3s include the opening cysteine and the closing phenylalanine or tryptophan. A D gene is named only where the DNA matches it firmly. For some rows the clone size is stated as once, few or many, or as a class when expanded; others skip it.

DNA	CDR3	V	J	size	length	D
TGTGCCATCAGTGTAGTCGACAGACATGAGCAGTTCTTC	CAISVVDRHEQFF	TRBV10-3	TRBJ2-1	few	13	.
TGCGCCAGCAGCTCCGGGACAGTTTTAAATGAAAAACTGTTTTTT	CASSSGTVLNEKLFF	TRBV5-1	TRBJ1-4	.	15	TRBD1
TGCGCCAGCAGCTTGGATGGGGGCACTGAAGCTTTCTTT	CASSLDGGTEAFF	TRBV5-1	TRBJ1-1	many	13	.
TGTGCCAGCAGCTGGGGAACGGGACAGGGGGTTGCCGGGTATTTT	CASSWGTGQGVAGYF	TRBV11-3	TRBJ2-3	many	15	TRBD1
TGTGCCAGCAGTTCCCCGGACAGGGCCCTACAAGAGACCCAGTACTTC	CASSSPDRALQETQYF	TRBV12-3/TRBV12-4	TRBJ2-5	many	16	TRBD1
TGTGCCAGCAGTCCCCCGGGACAATTCGGAAACTATGGCTACACCTTC	CASSPPGQFGNYGYTF	TRBV28	TRBJ1-2	many	16	.
TGTGCCAGCAGCTTAGTTGTGGGCCGTGATGAGCAGTTCTTC	CASSLVVGRDEQFF	TRBV11-2	TRBJ2-1	many	14	.
TGTGCCAGCAGCTTTGGGGGCAAGAACACTGAAGCTTTCTTT	CASSFGGKNTEAFF	TRBV5-4	TRBJ1-1	many	14	.
TGTGCCAGCAGTCAACCCGGCGCGTATGGCTACACCTTC	CASSQPGAYGYTF	TRBV12-3/TRBV12-4	TRBJ1-2	many	13	.
TGCGCCAGCAGCTCAGGGACAGGGGGCGGGCGAGTCTATGGCTACACCTTC	CASSSGTGGGRVYGYTF	TRBV5-1	TRBJ1-2	.	17	TRBD1
TGTGCCAGCCGTTCAGAAGGCCAAACCTACGAGCAGTACTTC	CASRSEGQTYEQYF	TRBV27	TRBJ2-7	few	14	.
TGTGCCAGCAGCCAAGCCTCTACTAGCGGCACCGGGGAGCTGTTTTTT	CASSQASTSGTGELFF	TRBV3-1	TRBJ2-2	many	16	TRBD2
TGTGCCAGCAGTGTTAGGGAACCCCACGAGCAGTACTTC	CASSVREPHEQYF	TRBV6-1	TRBJ2-7	.	13	.
TGTGCCAGCAGTGTATTGTCGGGGGATACGCAGTATTTT	CASSVLSGDTQYF	TRBV2	TRBJ2-3	many	13	.
TGTGCCAGCAGTTTATCGGGGGACCCGAACACTGAAGCTTTCTTT	CASSLSGDPNTEAFF	TRBV27	TRBJ1-1	once	15	.
TGTGCCAGCTCACCACCGTTGCTTGTGGGAAACACCATATATTTT	CASSPPLLVGNTIYF	TRBV18	TRBJ1-3	many	15	.
TGTGCCAGCACCCCAGACAGAAACATTCAGTACTTC	CASTPDRNIQYF	TRBV6-1	TRBJ2-4	many	12	.
TGTGCCAGCAGGGGACTAGCCACAGATACGCAGTATTTT	CASRGLATDTQYF	TRBV2	TRBJ2-3	many	13	TRBD2
TGTGCCAGCAGACCCAACAGGGACTTGGGGAGCAATCAGCCCCAGCATTTT	CASRPNRDLGSNQPQHF	TRBV6-1	TRBJ1-5	many	17	.
TGTGCCAGCAGTTTCTTCGGGACAGGGGCCAACTACGAGCAGTACTTC	CASSFFGTGANYEQYF	TRBV28	TRBJ2-7	many	16	TRBD1
TGTGCCACCAGTGACTCCTCCCCCCACCCAGATACGCAGTATTTT	CATSDSSPHPDTQYF	TRBV24-1	TRBJ2-3	many	15	.
TGTGCCAGCACCGGACAGGGAAGCGACACTGAAGCTTTCTTT	CASTGQGSDTEAFF	TRBV3-1	TRBJ1-1	.	14	TRBD1
TGTGCCAGCACTCCCCTTGACGGGTTCTATGGCTACACCTTC	CASTPLDGFYGYTF	TRBV12-3/TRBV12-4	TRBJ1-2	few	14	.
TGTGCCAGCAGTTGGAGACTAGCGGGAGGGGGGGGCACAGATACGCAGTATTTT	CASSWRLAGGGGTDTQYF	TRBV28	TRBJ2-3	many	18	TRBD2
TGTGCCAGCAGTTACTTAAAGCTGACAACAAACACCAAATTTTCTGCCTACGAGCAGTACTTC	CASSYLKLTTNTKFSAYEQYF	TRBV6-5	TRBJ2-7	many	21	.
TGTGCCAGCAGCAGGGGACACCTAGCTGGAAACACCATATATTTT	CASSRGHLAGNTIYF	TRBV6-1	TRBJ1-3	few	15	.
TGTGCCAGCAGTTACCTCGCTCCTAGCGGGAGGGCCCCGGGGTGGACAGATACGCAGTATTTT	CASSYLAPSGRAPGWTDTQYF	TRBV6-5	TRBJ2-3	.	21	TRBD2
TGCAGTGCTAGATCGGACAACGGGGACACTGAAGCTTTCTTT	CSARSDNGDTEAFF	TRBV20-1	TRBJ1-1	.	14	.
TGTGCCAGCAGCTTAGGGGCCTTGGGTGCCAGACCCAGGGGGCGGGTGACCCAGTACTTC	CASSLGALGARPRGRVTQYF	TRBV7-9	TRBJ2-5	few	20	TRBD1
TGTGCCAGCAGTGAAGGCGGAACGCAGTATTTT	CASSEGGTQYF	TRBV6-1	TRBJ2-3	few	11	.
TGTGCCAGCAGTCGAGGAGCCAACGAGCAGTACTTC	CASSRGANEQYF	TRBV3-1	TRBJ2-7	many	12	.
TGTGCCAGCAGCTACCGACTAGCTGGCTACGAGCAGTACTTC	CASSYRLAGYEQYF	TRBV14	TRBJ2-7	many	14	TRBD2
TGCGCCAGCAGGCCATTTTCTACCAGCAATCAGCCCCAGCATTTT	CASRPFSTSNQPQHF	TRBV5-1	TRBJ1-5	many	15	.
TGCAGCGTTGAGTCCGACAGGGACTACGAGCAGTACTTC	CSVESDRDYEQYF	TRBV29-1	TRBJ2-7	many	13	TRBD1
TGTGCCAGCAGTCCCCAGGGCGGGACAGATATTAACTATGGCTACACCTTC	CASSPQGGTDINYGYTF	TRBV27	TRBJ1-2	many	17	TRBD1
TGTGCCAGCAGCCCCAGCGGACAGAGCACAGATACGCAGTATTTT	CASSPSGQSTDTQYF	TRBV9	TRBJ2-3	.	15	.
TGCAGTGCCCGAGACAGACTCATCTCCTACGAGCAGTACTTC	CSARDRLISYEQYF	TRBV20-1	TRBJ2-7	few	14	.
TGTGCCAGCAGTTCCCAATTTGGCACAGATACGCAGTATTTT	CASSSQFGTDTQYF	TRBV2	TRBJ2-3	many	14	.
TGCAGTGCTCCTCCTGGGACTAGCGGGAACGGAGATACGCAGTATTTT	CSAPPGTSGNGDTQYF	TRBV20-1	TRBJ2-3	many	16	TRBD2
TGTGCCAGCTCACCAAACAGTCCTAGCACAGATACGCAGTATTTT	CASSPNSPSTDTQYF	TRBV18	TRBJ2-3	many	15	.
TGCGCCAGCCCTATAACTAGGCCGATCTACAATGAGCAGTTCTTC	CASPITRPIYNEQFF	TRBV10-1	TRBJ2-1	many	15	.
TGTGCCAGCAGGAAAAGACAGGGGGTCTATGGCTACACCTTC	CASRKRQGVYGYTF	TRBV2	TRBJ1-2	many	14	TRBD1
TGTGCCAGCAGCTCCGGACAGGGGAGGAAGCCCCAGCATTTT	CASSSGQGRKPQHF	TRBV5-6	TRBJ1-5	few	14	TRBD1
TGTGCCAGCAGCCGGACAGGGGGGGCTTACGAGCAGTACTTC	CASSRTGGAYEQYF	TRBV6-1	TRBJ2-7	many	14	TRBD1